Each of the 5 T cell receptor beta chains below was sequenced from the same sample in a study of tumor and adjacent non-tumor tissue in lung cancer. No cell sorting was done before RNA was extracted from the tissue. The normal lung tissue was taken more than 3 cm from the tumor edge. The library came from three nested PCR rounds adapted from ARM-PCR protocols. In TCRdb, the multiplex PCR reads were re-called with MiXCR into one record per CDR3 protein. Of about 110,000 distinct CDR3 sequences detected, 62% appear once; the ten largest clones hold about 20%. Sequenced: distant non-tumor lung tissue. These TCRs come from a man aged 55 to 70 with non-small cell lung cancer.

The chain carries TRBV18 and TRBJ2-1; 10 positions agree with TRBD2. Germline assignment: CDR1 KGHSH and CDR2 LQKENI. V trimming: 1 base; J trimming: 5 bases; junction bases outside the gene matches: 11. This CDR3 region has 18 residues. For the CDR3, the DNA is TGTGCCAGCTCACCACTTCCCTTACTAGCGGGGCTTAACAATGAGCAGTTCTTC. Its protein is CASSPLPLLAGLNNEQFF.

Worth noting for this clonotype: A much larger clone differs from this one at a single base, so this may be a read error. This CDR3 reads CSAARDYNSYSEQFF. DNA for the CDR3: TGCAGTGCTGCCAGGGACTACAACTCCTACAGTGAGCAGTTCTTC. The rearrangement links TRBV20-1 to TRBJ2-1, with 7 bases identical to TRBD2. Per the germline V gene, CDR1 is DFQATT and CDR2 is SNEGSKA (reference sequence). The CDR3 contains 15 residues.

This clonotype has ten or more counts. The chain combines TRBV6-6 with TRBJ1-5; possible D gene TRBD1, 6 bases. Trimming cost V 1 base and J 5 bases, with 9 bases left between them. CDR1 is MNHNY, CDR2 SVGAGI, per germline (reference sequence). The CDR3 covers 14 residues. CDR3 region: CASSYWPGDQPQHF. As DNA, the CDR3 is TGTGCCAGCAGTTACTGGCCAGGGGATCAGCCCCAGCATTTT.

Concerning this clonotype itself: One end of the junction varies from germline; a read error may be responsible. The chain uses TRBV30 and TRBJ2-2; perhaps D is TRBD1 or TRBD2 (6 bases each). The CDR3 covers 14 residues. The V gene's germline CDR1 is GTSNPN and CDR2 SVGIG (reference sequence). The DNA of the CDR3 is TGTGCCTGGAGGTTTTTGGGGGGCACCGTGGAGCTGTTTTTT. Amino acid sequence: CAWRFLGGTVELFF.

Concerning this clonotype itself: This may come from a read error, since a much larger clone is one base off. The chain joins TRBV7-9 to TRBJ1-2; 7 nucleotides align to TRBD1. Germline V gene data show CDR1 as SEHNR and CDR2 as FQNEAQ (reference sequence). The CDR3 loop spans 14 amino acids. CDR3 in amino acids: CASSRPGTDYGCTF. The DNA of the CDR3 is TGTGCCAGCAGCCGACCTGGGACAGACTATGGCTGCACCTTC.